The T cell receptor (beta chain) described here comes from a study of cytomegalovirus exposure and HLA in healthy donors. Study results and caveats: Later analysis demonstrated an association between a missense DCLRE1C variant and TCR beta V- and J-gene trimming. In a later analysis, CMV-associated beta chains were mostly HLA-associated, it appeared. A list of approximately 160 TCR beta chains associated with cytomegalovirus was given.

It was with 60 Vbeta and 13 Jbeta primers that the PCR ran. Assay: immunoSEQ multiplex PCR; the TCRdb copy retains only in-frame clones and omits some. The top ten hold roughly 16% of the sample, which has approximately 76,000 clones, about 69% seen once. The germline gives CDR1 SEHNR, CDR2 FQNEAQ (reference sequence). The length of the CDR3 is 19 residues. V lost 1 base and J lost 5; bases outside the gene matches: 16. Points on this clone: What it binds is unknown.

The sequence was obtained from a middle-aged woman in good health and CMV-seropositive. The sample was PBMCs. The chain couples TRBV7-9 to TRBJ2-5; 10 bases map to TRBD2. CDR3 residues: CASSLGELAGFLPGETQYF. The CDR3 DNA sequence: TGTGCCAGCAGCTTAGGGGAACTAGCGGGGTTCCTACCGGGGGAGACCCAGTACTTC.